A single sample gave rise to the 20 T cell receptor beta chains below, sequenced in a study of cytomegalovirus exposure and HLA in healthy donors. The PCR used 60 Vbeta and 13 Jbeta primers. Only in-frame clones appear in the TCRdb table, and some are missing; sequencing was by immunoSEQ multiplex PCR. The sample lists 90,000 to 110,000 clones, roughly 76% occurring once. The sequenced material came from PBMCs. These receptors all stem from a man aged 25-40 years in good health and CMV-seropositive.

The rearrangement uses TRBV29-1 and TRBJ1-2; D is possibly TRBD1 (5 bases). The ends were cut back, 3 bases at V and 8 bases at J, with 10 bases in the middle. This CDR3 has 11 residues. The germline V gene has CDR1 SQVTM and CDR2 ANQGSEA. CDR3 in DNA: TGCAGCGTTGACCAGGGAGGCGGCTACACCTTC. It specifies CSVDQGGGYTF.

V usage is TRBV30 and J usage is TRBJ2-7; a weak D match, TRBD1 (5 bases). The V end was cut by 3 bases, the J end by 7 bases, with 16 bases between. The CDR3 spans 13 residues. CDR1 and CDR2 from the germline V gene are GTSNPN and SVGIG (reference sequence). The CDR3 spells CAWSLAPPGEQYF. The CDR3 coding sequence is TGTGCCTGGAGCCTCGCCCCCCCAGGGGAGCAGTACTTC. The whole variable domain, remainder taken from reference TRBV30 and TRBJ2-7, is SQTIHQWPATLVQPVGSPLSLECTVEGTSNPNLYWYRQAAGRGLQLLFYSVGIGQISSEVPQNLSASRPQDRQFILSSKKLLLSDSGFYLCAWSLAPPGEQYFGPGTRLTVT.

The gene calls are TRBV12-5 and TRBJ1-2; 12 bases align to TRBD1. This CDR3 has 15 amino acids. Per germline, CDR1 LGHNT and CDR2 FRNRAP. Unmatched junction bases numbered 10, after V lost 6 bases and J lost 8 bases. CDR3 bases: TGTGCTAGTGGGACACCGGGACAGGGGGCTGAAGGCTACACCTTC. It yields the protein CASGTPGQGAEGYTF.

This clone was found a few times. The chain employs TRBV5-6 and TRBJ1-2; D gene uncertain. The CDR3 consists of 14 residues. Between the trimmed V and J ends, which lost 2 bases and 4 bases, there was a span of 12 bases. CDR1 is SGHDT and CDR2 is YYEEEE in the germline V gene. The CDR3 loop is CASSLGGRTYGYTF. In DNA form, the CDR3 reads TGTGCCAGCAGCTTAGGAGGGCGGACCTATGGCTACACCTTC.

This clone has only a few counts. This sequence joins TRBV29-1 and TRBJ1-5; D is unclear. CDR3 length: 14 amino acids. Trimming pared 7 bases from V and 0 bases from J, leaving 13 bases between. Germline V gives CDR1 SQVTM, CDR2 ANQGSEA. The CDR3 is CSATIRDSNQPQHF. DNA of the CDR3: TGCAGCGCTACGATACGGGATAGCAATCAGCCCCAGCATTTT.

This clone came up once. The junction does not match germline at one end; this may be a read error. The CDR3 is CASSLGVSLAEETQYF. The CDR3 region has the DNA TGTGCTAGCAGCTTAGGTGTATCACTAGCGGAAGAGACCCAGTACTTC. The rearrangement links TRBV7-7 to TRBJ2-5; 8 bases are a match to TRBD2. The germline V gene encodes CDR1 SSHAT and CDR2 FNYEAQ (reference sequence). There are 16 residues in the CDR3.

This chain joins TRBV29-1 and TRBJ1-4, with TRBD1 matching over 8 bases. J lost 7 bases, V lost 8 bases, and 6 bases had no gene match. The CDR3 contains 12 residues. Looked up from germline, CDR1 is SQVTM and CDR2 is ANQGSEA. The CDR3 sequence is CSKDGQGEKLFF. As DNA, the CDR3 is TGCAGCAAGGACGGACAGGGTGAAAAACTGTTTTTT.

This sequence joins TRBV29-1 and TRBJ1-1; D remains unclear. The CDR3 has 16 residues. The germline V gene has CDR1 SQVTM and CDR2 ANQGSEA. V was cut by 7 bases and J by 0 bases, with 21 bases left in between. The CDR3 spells CSAQRSRPQLNTEAFF. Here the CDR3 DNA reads TGCAGCGCCCAACGGTCCAGGCCCCAGTTGAACACTGAAGCTTTCTTT. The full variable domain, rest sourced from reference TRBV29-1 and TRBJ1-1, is SAVISQKPSRDICQRGTSLTIQCQVDSQVTMMFWYRQQPGQSLTLIATANQGSEATYESGFVIDKFPISRPNLTFSTLTVSNMSPEDSSIYLCSAQRSRPQLNTEAFFGQGTRLTVV.

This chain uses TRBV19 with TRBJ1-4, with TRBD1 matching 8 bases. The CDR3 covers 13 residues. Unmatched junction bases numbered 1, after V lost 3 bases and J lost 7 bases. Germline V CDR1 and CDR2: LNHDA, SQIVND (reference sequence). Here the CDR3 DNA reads TGTGCCAGTAGTATGGACAGGGCTGAAAAACTGTTTTTT. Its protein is CASSMDRAEKLFF.

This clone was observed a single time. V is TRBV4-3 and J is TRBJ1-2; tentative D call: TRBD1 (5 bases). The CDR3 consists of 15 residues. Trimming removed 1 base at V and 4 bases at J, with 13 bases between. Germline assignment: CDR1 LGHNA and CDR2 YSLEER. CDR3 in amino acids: CASSQVVRGFYGYTF. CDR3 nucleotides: TGCGCCAGCAGCCAAGTGGTACGGGGGTTCTATGGCTACACCTTC.

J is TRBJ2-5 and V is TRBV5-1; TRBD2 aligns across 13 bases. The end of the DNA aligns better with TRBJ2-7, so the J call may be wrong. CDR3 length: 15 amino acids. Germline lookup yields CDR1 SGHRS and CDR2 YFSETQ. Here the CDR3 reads CASSRTSGGSYEQYF. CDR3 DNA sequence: TGCGCCAGCAGCCGGACTAGCGGGGGCTCCTACGAGCAGTACTTC.

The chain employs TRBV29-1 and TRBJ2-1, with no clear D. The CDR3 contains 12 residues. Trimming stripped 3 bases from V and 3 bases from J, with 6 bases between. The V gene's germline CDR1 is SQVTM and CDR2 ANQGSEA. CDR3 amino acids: CSVDSSYNEQFF. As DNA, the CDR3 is TGCAGCGTTGATTCCAGCTACAATGAGCAGTTCTTC.

CDR3 nucleotides: TGTGCCAGCAGCTACCCTGGACAGGGTGAGTGGTCCTACGAGCAGTACTTC. It codes for CASSYPGQGEWSYEQYF. V is TRBV7-9 and J is TRBJ2-7; 8 bases map to TRBD1. This CDR3 has 17 residues. V was clipped by 4 bases and J by 1 base; unmatched bases: 12. Germline V lookup: CDR1 SEHNR, CDR2 FQNEAQ (reference sequence).

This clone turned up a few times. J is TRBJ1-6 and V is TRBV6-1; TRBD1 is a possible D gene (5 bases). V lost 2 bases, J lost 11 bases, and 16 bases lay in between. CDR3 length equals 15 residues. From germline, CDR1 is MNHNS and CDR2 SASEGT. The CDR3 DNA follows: TGTGCCAGCAGTGAAAGAGGGCGGGGCGAGACACCCCTCCACTTT. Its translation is CASSERGRGETPLHF.

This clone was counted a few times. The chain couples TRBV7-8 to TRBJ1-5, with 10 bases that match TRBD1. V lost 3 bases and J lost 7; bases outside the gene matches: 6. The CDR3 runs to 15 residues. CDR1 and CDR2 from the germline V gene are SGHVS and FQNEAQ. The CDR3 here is CASSFNRDRGQPQHF. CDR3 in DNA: TGTGCCAGCAGCTTTAACAGGGACAGGGGCCAGCCCCAGCATTTT. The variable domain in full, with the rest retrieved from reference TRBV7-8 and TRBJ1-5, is GAGVSQSPRYKVAKRGQDVALRCDPISGHVSLFWYQQALGQGPEFLTYFQNEAQLDKSGLPSDRFFAERPEGSVSTLKIQRTQQEDSAVYLCASSFNRDRGQPQHFGDGTRLSIL.

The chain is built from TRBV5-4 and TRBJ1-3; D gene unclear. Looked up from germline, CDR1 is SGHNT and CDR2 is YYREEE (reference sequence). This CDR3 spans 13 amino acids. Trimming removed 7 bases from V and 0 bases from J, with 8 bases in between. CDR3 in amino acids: CASRLSSGNTIYF. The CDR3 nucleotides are TGTGCCAGCCGACTGAGCTCTGGAAACACCATATATTTT.

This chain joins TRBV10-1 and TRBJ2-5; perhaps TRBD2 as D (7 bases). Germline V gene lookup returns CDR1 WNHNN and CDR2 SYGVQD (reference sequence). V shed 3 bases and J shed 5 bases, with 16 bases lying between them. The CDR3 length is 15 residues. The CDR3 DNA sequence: TGCGCCAGCAGTGATCGTGGGGGGGCCTTGGAGACCCAGTACTTC. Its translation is CASSDRGGALETQYF.

The CDR3 sequence: CASSQPLAGSGELFF. As DNA, the CDR3 is TGTGCCAGCAGCCAGCCCCTAGCGGGGTCCGGGGAGCTGTTTTTT. V gene TRBV7-6 combines with J gene TRBJ2-2, with 9 bases matching TRBD2. Germline V gene data show CDR1 as SGHVS and CDR2 as FNYEAQ. The length of the CDR3 is 15 residues. Germline trimming cut 5 bases from V and 6 bases from J; bases unmatched to any gene: 7.

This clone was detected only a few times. CDR3 residues: CASSLDPRGAEAFF. DNA for the CDR3: TGTGCCAGCAGCTTAGACCCCAGGGGCGCTGAAGCTTTCTTT. The chain employs TRBV5-4 and TRBJ1-1; tentatively, D is TRBD1 (6 bases). Germline V gene sequence: CDR1 SGHNT, CDR2 YYREEE (reference sequence). Trimming took 2 bases from V and 6 from J, leaving 14 bases between them. The CDR3 loop spans 14 amino acids.

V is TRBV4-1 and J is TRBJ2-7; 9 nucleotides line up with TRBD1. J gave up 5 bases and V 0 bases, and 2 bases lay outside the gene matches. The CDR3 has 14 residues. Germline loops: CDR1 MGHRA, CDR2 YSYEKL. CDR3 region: CASSQDTGGNEQYF. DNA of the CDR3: TGCGCCAGCAGCCAAGATACAGGGGGCAACGAGCAGTACTTC.